This T cell receptor beta chain was sequenced in a study of CXCR3-negative and CXCR3-positive naive CD8 T cells. Study conclusions and caveats: For CXCR3-positive naive cells, TRB CDR3s were more hydrophobic than those of CXCR3-negative naive cells.

A CD45RO-CCR7+CD27+CD95- phenotype identified naive CD8+ T cells. Points on this clonotype: Its antigen is still unknown.

Researchers prepared the TRB cDNA libraries using 5' RACE with UMI labels. TCRdb reprocessed the 5' RACE reads and keeps a single row for each CDR3 protein, giving no DNA. This specimen shows around 110,000 distinct CDR3 sequences; the ten leading clones hold approximately 0.37%. The TCR was taken from a human donor in good health. Some clones in this sample may be carry-over from other donors' samples. Sequenced material: naive CXCR3+ CD8+ T cells from blood. Described subset: CD45RO-CCR7+CD27+CD95- naive CD8+ T cells expressing CXCR3 (TNR3+).

The CDR3: CASIEGGTSGGTDTQYF. This sequence joins TRBV12-3 or TRBV12-4 and TRBJ2-3; without DNA, the TCRdb call of TRBD2 cannot be checked. This CDR3 comprises 17 residues.